This T cell receptor beta chain stems from a study of CD8+CD57+ T cells in acquired aplastic anemia. Whole-study context: Sorting CD4+ and CD8+ cells gave DNA averaging 3.2 ug.

Those patients picked for sequencing had displayed CD8+CD57+ cell expansion on flow cytometry. The template used for profiling TCR beta VDJ and CDR3 was genomic DNA. TCRdb itself ran the reads through MiXCR, one entry per CDR3 protein. The sample shows about 240,000 distinct CDR3 sequences, around 43% of them seen only once. Remarks on this clonotype: Its antigen is unidentified.

The germline V and J ends were trimmed by 3 bases and 2 bases, with 16 bases remaining between them. The germline gives CDR1 SGHAT, CDR2 FQNNGV. The CDR3 runs to 16 residues. Overall study results and limits: The study found no significant CD8+ Simpson's diversity difference between patients and controls.

This clonotype originated in a human donor with aplastic anemia. The source material was sorted CD4+, CD8+, or CD8+CD57+ T cells (not recorded which) from PBMCs. V and J are TRBV11-2 and TRBJ1-2; D possibly corresponds to TRBD1 (6 bases). The CDR3 region has the DNA TGTGCCAGCAGCTTCGACTCCGGGACAAGAAACTATGGCTACACCTTC. This translates into CASSFDSGTRNYGYTF. The entire variable domain, with the rest obtained from reference TRBV11-2 and TRBJ1-2, is as follows: EAGVAQSPRYKIIEKRQSVAFWCNPISGHATLYWYQQILGQGPKLLIQFQNNGVVDDSQLPKDRFSAERLKGVDSTLKIQPAKLEDSAVYLCASSFDSGTRNYGYTFGSGTRLTVV.